Below, one TCR beta chain is given with its context. The entry originates in a study of T-cell reconstitution after alpha-beta-depleted transplantation in children. TCRbeta library preparation incorporated unique molecular identifiers. TCRdb re-called the PCR reads with MiXCR, one entry per CDR3 protein. Here the sample spans roughly 220,000 distinct CDR3 sequences, more than 10% being singletons. Trimming took off 0 bases at V and 5 bases at J, with 11 bases between the two ends. The CDR3 consists of 15 residues. Germline V lookup: CDR1 SGHTA, CDR2 FQGNSA. This clonotype originated in a human donor who donated a stem cell graft to a child with acute lymphoblastic leukemia. The rearrangement uses TRBV7-2 and TRBJ1-5; D is unresolved. The material was PBMCs from the stem cell graft donor, obtained from the stem cell graft. This CDR3 is CASSLARQADQPQHF. The CDR3 DNA reads TGTGCCAGCAGCTTAGCGCGGCAGGCGGATCAGCCCCAGCATTTT.